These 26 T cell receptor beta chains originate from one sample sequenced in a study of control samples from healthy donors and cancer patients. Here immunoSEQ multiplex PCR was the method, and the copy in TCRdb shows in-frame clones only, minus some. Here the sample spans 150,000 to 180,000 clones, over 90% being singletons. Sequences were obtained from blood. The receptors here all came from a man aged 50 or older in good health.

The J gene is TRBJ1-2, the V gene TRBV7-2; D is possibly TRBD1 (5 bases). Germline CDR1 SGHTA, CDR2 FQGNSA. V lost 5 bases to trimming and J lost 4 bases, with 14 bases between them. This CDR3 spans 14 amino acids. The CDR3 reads CASSPPGPIYGYTF. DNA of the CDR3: TGTGCCAGCAGCCCTCCGGGGCCAATCTATGGCTACACCTTC.

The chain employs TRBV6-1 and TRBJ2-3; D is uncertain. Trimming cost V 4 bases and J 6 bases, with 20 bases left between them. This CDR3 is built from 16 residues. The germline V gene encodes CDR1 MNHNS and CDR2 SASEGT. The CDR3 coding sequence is TGTGCCAGCAGTGGGAAGATCTGGGGTAGGGCCGATACGCAGTATTTT. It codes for CASSGKIWGRADTQYF.

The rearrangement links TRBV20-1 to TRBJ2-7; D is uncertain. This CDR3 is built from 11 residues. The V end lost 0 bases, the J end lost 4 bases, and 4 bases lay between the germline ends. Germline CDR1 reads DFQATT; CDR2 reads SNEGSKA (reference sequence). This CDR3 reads CSARERYEQYF. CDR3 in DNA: TGCAGTGCTAGAGAACGGTACGAGCAGTACTTC.

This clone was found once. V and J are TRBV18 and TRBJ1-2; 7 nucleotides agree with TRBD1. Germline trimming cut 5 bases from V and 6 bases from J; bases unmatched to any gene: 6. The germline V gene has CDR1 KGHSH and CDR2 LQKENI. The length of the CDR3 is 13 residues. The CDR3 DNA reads TGTGCCAGCTCATTGGACAGGAGTGATGGCTACACCTTC. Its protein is CASSLDRSDGYTF.

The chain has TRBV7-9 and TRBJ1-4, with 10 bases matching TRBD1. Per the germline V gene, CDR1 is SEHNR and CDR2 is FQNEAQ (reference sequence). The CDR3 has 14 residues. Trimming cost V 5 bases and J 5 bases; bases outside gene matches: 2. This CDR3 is CASSPGQGNEKLFF. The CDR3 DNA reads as TGTGCCAGCAGCCCGGGACAGGGGAATGAAAAACTGTTTTTT.

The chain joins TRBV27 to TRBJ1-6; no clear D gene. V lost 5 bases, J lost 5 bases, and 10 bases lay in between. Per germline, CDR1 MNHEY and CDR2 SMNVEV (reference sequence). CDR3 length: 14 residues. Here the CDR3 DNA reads TGTGCCAGCAGTCGGATTTCCCATAATTCACCCCTCCACTTT. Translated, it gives CASSRISHNSPLHF.

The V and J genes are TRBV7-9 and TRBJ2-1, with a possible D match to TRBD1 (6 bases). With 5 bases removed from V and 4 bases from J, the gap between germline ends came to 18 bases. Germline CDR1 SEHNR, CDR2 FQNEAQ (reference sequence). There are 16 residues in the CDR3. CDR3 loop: CASSTRRGADYNEQFF. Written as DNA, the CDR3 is TGTGCCAGCAGCACCCGCAGGGGCGCGGATTACAATGAGCAGTTCTTC.

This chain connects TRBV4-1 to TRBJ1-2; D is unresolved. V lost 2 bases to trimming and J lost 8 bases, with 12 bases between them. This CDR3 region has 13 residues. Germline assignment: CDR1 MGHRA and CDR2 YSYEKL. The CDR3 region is CASSQNQEQGYTF. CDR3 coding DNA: TGCGCCAGCAGCCAAAACCAGGAGCAAGGCTACACCTTC.

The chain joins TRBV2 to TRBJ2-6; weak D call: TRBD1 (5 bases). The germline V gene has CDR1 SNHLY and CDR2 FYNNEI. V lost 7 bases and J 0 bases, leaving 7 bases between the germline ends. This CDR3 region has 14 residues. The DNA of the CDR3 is TGTGCCAGCACACAGGACTCTGGGGCCAACGTCCTGACTTTC. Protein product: CASTQDSGANVLTF.

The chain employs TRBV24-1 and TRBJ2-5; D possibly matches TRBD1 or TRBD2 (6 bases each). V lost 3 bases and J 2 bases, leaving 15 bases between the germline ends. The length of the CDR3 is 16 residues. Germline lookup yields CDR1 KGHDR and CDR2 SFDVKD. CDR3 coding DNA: TGTGCCACCAGTGATGTCCGGGGGCCTACACAAGAGACCCAGTACTTC. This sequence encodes CATSDVRGPTQETQYF.

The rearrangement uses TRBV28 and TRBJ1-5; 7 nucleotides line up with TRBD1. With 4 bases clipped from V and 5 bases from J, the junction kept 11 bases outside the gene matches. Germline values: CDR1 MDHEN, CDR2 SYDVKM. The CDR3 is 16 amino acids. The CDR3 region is CASSSRGQVSYQPQHF. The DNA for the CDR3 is TGTGCCAGCAGTTCCAGAGGACAGGTGAGCTATCAGCCCCAGCATTTT.

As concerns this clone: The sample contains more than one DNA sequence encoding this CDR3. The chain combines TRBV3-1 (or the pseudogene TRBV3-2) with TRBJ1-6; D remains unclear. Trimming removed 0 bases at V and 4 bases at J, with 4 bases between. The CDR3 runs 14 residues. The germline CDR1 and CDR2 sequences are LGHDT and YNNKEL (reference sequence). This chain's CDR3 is CASSQDPYNSPLHF. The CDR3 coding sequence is TGTGCCAGCAGCCAAGACCCTTATAATTCACCCCTCCACTTT.

CDR3 sequence (DNA): TGTGCCAGCAGCACCCGACAGGGAGAGGGCAATGAGCAGTTCTTC. Amino acid sequence: CASSTRQGEGNEQFF. The chain employs TRBV7-9 and TRBJ2-1; 7 nucleotides agree with TRBD1. Germline assignment: CDR1 SEHNR and CDR2 FQNEAQ (reference sequence). V lost 5 bases to trimming and J lost 6 bases; unmatched junction nucleotides: 10. This CDR3 is 15 amino acids long.

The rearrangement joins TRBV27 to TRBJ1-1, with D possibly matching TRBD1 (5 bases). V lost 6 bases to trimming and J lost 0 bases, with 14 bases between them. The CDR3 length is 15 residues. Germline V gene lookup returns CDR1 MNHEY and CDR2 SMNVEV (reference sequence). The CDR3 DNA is TGTGCCAGCAGGGCGGGACTTAGCATGAACACTGAAGCTTTCTTT. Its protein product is CASRAGLSMNTEAFF.

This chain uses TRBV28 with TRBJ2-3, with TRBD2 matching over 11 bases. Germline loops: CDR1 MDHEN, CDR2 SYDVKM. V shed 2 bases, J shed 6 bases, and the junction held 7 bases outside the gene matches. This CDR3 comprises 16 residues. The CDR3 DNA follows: TGTGCCAGCAGTTTAACTCTAGCGGGAGGTACCGATACGCAGTATTTT. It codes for CASSLTLAGGTDTQYF.

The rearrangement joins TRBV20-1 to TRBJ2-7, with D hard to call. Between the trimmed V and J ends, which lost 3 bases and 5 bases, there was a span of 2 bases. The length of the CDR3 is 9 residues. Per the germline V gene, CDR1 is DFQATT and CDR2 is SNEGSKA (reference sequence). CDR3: CSASHEQYF. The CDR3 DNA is TGCAGTGCTAGTCACGAGCAGTACTTC.

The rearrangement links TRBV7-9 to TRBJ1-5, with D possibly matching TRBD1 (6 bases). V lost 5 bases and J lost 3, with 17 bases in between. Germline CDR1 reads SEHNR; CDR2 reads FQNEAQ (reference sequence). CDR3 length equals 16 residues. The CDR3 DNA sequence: TGTGCCAGCAGCCCAAGCGTTGGGGGCCACAATCAGCCCCAGCATTTT. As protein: CASSPSVGGHNQPQHF.

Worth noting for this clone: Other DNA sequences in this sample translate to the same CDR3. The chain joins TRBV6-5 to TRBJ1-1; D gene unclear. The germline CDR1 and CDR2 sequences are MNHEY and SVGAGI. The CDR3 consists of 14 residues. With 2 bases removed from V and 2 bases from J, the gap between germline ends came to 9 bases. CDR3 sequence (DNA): TGTGCCAGCAGTTACGGGCGGTTAAACACTGAAGCTTTCTTT. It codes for CASSYGRLNTEAFF.

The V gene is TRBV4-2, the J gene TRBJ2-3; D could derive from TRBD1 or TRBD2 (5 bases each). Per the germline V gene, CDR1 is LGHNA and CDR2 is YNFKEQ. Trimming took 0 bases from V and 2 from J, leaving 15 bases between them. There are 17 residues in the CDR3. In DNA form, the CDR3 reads TGTGCCAGCAGCCAAGATGGGGGACGCAGTACCACAGATACGCAGTATTTT. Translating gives CASSQDGGRSTTDTQYF.

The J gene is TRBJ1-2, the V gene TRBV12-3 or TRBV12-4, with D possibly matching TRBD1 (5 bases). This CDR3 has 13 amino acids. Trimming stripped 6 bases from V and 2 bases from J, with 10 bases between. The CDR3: CASSPTANYGYTF. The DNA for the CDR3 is TGTGCCAGCAGCCCGACAGCGAACTATGGCTACACCTTC.

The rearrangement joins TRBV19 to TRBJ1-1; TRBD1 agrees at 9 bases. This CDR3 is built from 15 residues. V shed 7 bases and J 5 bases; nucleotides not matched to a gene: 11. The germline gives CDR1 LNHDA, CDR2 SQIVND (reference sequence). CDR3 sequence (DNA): TGTGCCAGTATCCATGCCCGGGGACAGGGAACTGAAGCTTTCTTT. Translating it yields CASIHARGQGTEAFF.

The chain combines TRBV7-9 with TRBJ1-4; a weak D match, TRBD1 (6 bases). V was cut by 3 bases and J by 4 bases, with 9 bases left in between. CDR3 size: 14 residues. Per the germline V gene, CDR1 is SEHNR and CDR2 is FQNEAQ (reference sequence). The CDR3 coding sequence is TGTGCCAGCAGCTTGGACAGCAATAATGAAAAACTGTTTTTT. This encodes CASSLDSNNEKLFF.

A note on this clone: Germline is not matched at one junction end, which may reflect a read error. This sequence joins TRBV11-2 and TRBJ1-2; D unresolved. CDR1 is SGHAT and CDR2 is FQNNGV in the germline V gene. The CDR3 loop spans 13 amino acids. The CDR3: CASSLDRTTLPDF. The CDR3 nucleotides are TGTGCCAGCAGCTTAGATCGTACGACCCTCCCAGACTTC.

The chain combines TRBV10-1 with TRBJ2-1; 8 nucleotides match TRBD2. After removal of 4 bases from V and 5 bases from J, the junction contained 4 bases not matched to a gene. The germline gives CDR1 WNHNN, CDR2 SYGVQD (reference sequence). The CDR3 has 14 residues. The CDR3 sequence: CASSGVAGNNEQFF. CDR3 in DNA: TGCGCCAGCAGTGGAGTAGCGGGGAACAATGAGCAGTTCTTC.

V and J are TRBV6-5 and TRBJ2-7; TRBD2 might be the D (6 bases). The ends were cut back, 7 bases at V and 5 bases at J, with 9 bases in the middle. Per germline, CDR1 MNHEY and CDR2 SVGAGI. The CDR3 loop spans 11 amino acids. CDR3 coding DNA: TGTGCCAGCACGGGGGTAGACGAGCAGTACTTC. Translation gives CASTGVDEQYF.

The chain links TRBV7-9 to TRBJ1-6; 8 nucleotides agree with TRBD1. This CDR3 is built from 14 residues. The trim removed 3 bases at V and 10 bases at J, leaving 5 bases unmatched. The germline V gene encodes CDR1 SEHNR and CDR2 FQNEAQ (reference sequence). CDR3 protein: CASSFPTGDSPLHF. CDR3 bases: TGTGCCAGCAGCTTCCCGACAGGGGACTCACCCCTCCACTTT.